This passage covers 23 T cell receptor beta chains from one sample sequenced in a study of glioma-infiltrating T cells. Using RNA template, CDR3s of TCR alpha and beta were amplified with iRepertoire arm-PCR. Each CDR3 protein is one row after TCRdb ran MiXCR on the multiplex PCR reads. The profile shows under 200,000 distinct CDR3 sequences, around 40% of them singletons. What was sequenced was glioma tissue, nonneoplastic brain tissue, or PBMCs (not recorded which). The receptors derive from a human donor with low-grade glioma or glioblastoma, undergoing nonglioma brain surgery, or in good health (not recorded which).

The rearrangement joins TRBV29-1 to TRBJ1-1; TRBD1 aligns across 7 bases. CDR3 length equals 14 residues. J was trimmed by 3 bases and V by 7 bases; bases with no gene match: 11. The germline gives CDR1 SQVTM, CDR2 ANQGSEA. The CDR3 spells CSAETGQAYTEAFF. CDR3 nucleotides: TGCAGCGCCGAGACAGGGCAGGCGTACACTGAAGCTTTCTTT.

This clonotype has ten or more counts. The chain links TRBV20-1 to TRBJ2-1; 12 positions agree with TRBD2. Germline-derived CDR1 and CDR2 are DFQATT and SNEGSKA (reference sequence). CDR3 length: 16 residues. The ends lost 1 base at V and 8 bases at J; junction bases unmatched: 9. For the CDR3, the DNA is TGCAGTGCTAGAGGCAGTACTAGCGGGAGGTACGATGAGCAGTTCTTC. Protein: CSARGSTSGRYDEQFF.

In its sample, this clonotype was seen once. One end of the junction fails to match germline, which may point to a read error. The CDR3 DNA sequence: TGTGCCAGCAGTGAAACAGGGAAAAACAATAAGCCCCAGCATTTT. It specifies CASSETGKNNKPQHF. The chain carries TRBV2 and TRBJ1-5; a possible D gene is TRBD1 (6 bases). In germline, CDR1 is SNHLY, CDR2 FYNNEI. The CDR3 runs to 15 residues.

The chain uses TRBV10-3 and TRBJ2-5; no definite D call. CDR1 ENHRY and CDR2 SYGVKD come from the germline V gene. V dropped 5 bases and J dropped 0 bases, with 4 bases sitting between them. The CDR3 totals 12 residues. CDR3 coding DNA: TGTGCCATCAGTAGCGACCAAGAGACCCAGTACTTC. It yields the protein CAISSDQETQYF.

The V call is TRBV28, the J call TRBJ1-5; D might be TRBD1 (5 bases). The V gene's germline CDR1 is MDHEN and CDR2 SYDVKM. Trimming cost V 6 bases and J 7 bases, with 13 bases left between them. The CDR3 sequence is 13 residues long. CDR3 residues: CASRGRCNQPQHF. DNA of the CDR3: TGTGCCAGCAGGGGACGGTGTAACCAGCCCCAGCATTTT.

Note on this clonotype: This clone may be a read error of a much larger clone one base away. V and J are TRBV20-1 and TRBJ1-5, with 7 bases identical to TRBD1. CDR1 is DFQATT, CDR2 SNEGSKA, per germline (reference sequence). CDR3 length: 15 amino acids. As DNA, the CDR3 is TGCATTGCCCCCGAAGGGAGGGGGCACCGCCAGCCCCAGCATTTT. It specifies CIAPEGRGHRQPQHF.

This clonotype has more than one count but fewer than ten. The V and J genes are TRBV3-1 and TRBJ2-1; 7 nucleotides agree with TRBD1. This CDR3 has 15 residues. Germline trimming cut 5 bases from V and 3 bases from J; bases unmatched to any gene: 7. Germline values: CDR1 LGHDT, CDR2 YNNKEL (reference sequence). The CDR3 spells CASSTGVGVYNEQFF. The CDR3 nucleotides are TGTGCCAGCAGCACAGGGGTGGGAGTCTACAATGAGCAGTTCTTC.

Notes on this clonotype: This sequence may be a read error, since a much larger clone differs from it by one base. The chain has TRBV20-1 and TRBJ2-1, with 10 bases matching TRBD2. This CDR3 has 14 residues. Unmatched junction bases numbered 9, after V lost 6 bases and J lost 7 bases. Germline V gives CDR1 DFQATT, CDR2 SNEGSKA (reference sequence). CDR3 protein: CSALGLARVNEQFF. In DNA form, the CDR3 reads TGCAGTGCCCTGGGACTAGCGAGAGTTAATGAGCAGTTCTTC.

This clonotype was picked up a small number of times. This chain uses TRBV19 with TRBJ1-1; unclear D gene. Germline V gene lookup returns CDR1 LNHDA and CDR2 SQIVND (reference sequence). The CDR3 is 13 residues long. V lost 9 bases, J lost 0 bases, and 11 bases lay in between. CDR3 DNA sequence: TGTGCCAGCGGAGGGTCTTTGAACACTGAAGCTTTCTTT. It yields the protein CASGGSLNTEAFF.

This clonotype has a handful of counts. A read error may account for a junction end that differs from germline. The V and J genes are TRBV10-2 and TRBJ2-1; D not resolved. Germline V gene sequence: CDR1 WSHSY, CDR2 SAAADI. CDR3 length: 13 amino acids. CDR3 protein: CASSVYGTNERFF. The CDR3 DNA is TGCGCCAGCAGTGTTTACGGTACCAATGAGCGGTTCTTC.

Ten or more counts support this clonotype. The chain recombines TRBV28 with TRBJ2-5; 9 bases map to TRBD1. With 5 bases clipped from V and 1 base from J, the junction kept 8 bases outside the gene matches. The CDR3 has 16 amino acids. Germline-derived CDR1 and CDR2 are MDHEN and SYDVKM. The CDR3 sequence: CASSPGQGTFQETQYF. The DNA for the CDR3 is TGTGCCAGCAGTCCGGGACAGGGCACATTCCAAGAGACCCAGTACTTC.

This clonotype was seen ten or more times. The chain employs TRBV28 and TRBJ2-1, with D unclear. CDR3 length: 15 amino acids. V was clipped by 3 bases and J by 5 bases, with 14 bases between them. CDR1 is MDHEN, CDR2 SYDVKM, per germline. CDR3 amino acids: CASSFPSDANNEQFF. The CDR3 nucleotides are TGTGCCAGCAGTTTCCCCTCCGACGCAAACAATGAGCAGTTCTTC.

The V and J genes are TRBV24-1 and TRBJ1-1, with TRBD1 as a possible D gene (5 bases). In germline, CDR1 is KGHDR, CDR2 SFDVKD. The V and J ends lost 1 base and 1 base respectively, with 15 bases between them. The CDR3 extends over 17 amino acids. This CDR3 reads CATSDFGDGPQNTEAFF. DNA of the CDR3: TGTGCCACCAGTGATTTCGGGGACGGACCTCAGAACACTGAAGCTTTCTTT.

Concerning this clonotype itself: This may be a read error, as it is one base from a much larger clone. This chain joins TRBV28 and TRBJ1-2, with D unclear. The CDR3 runs 12 residues. Germline V gene sequence: CDR1 MDHEN, CDR2 SYDVKM. CDR3 DNA sequence: TGTGCCAGCCAGGCGACTAACTATGGCCACACCTTC. It encodes CASQATNYGHTF.

The CDR3 nucleotides are TGTGCCAGCAGTCTTGTGGCGAACACCGGGGAGCTGTTTTTT. It specifies CASSLVANTGELFF. V gene TRBV12-3 or TRBV12-4 combines with J gene TRBJ2-2; D is unclear. The length of the CDR3 is 14 residues. V lost 5 bases and J lost 0, with 7 bases in between.

The rearrangement joins TRBV5-4 to TRBJ2-3; no reliable D call. V was shortened by 4 bases and J by 5 bases, with 11 bases between the two germline ends. Germline CDR1 SGHNT, CDR2 YYREEE (reference sequence). The length of the CDR3 is 13 residues. CDR3 protein: CASSQTYGDTQYF. CDR3 DNA: TGTGCCAGCAGCCAGACATACGGAGATACGCAGTATTTT.

This clonotype was found many times. This rearrangement joins TRBV6-6 to TRBJ2-7; D is tentatively TRBD1 or TRBD2 (6 bases each). The V gene's germline CDR1 is MNHNY and CDR2 SVGAGI (reference sequence). The CDR3 extends over 14 amino acids. Trimming left V 2 bases short and J 3 bases short, with 11 bases between. The CDR3 DNA is TGTGCCAGCAGTTACGCCGGGGGCAGCTACGAGCAGTACTTC. Protein product: CASSYAGGSYEQYF.

Ten or more counts support this clonotype. The chain recombines TRBV28 with TRBJ2-5; 9 bases agree with TRBD1. V shed 2 bases, J shed 5 bases, and the junction held 9 bases outside the gene matches. Germline-derived CDR1 and CDR2 are MDHEN and SYDVKM. This CDR3 contains 16 residues. CDR3 loop: CASSLAGQGELETQYF. DNA for the CDR3: TGTGCCAGCAGTTTAGCGGGACAGGGAGAGCTGGAGACCCAGTACTTC. Complete variable domain (other parts from reference TRBV28 and TRBJ2-5): DVKVTQSSRYLVKRTGEKVFLECVQDMDHENMFWYRQDPGLGLRLIYFSYDVKMKEKGDIPEGYSVSREKKERFSLILESASTNQTSMYLCASSLAGQGELETQYFGPGTRLLVL.

A remark on this clonotype: A much larger clone is a single base away; this may be a read error. V gene TRBV12-3 or TRBV12-4 combines with J gene TRBJ1-5; D gene uncertain. CDR3 length: 15 residues. With 7 bases removed from V and 0 bases from J, the gap between germline ends came to 13 bases. The CDR3 reads CASTPGDYSNQPQHF. The CDR3 coding sequence is TGTGCCAGCACTCCGGGCGACTATAGCAATCAGCCCCAGCATTTT.

The table lists this clonotype with a few counts. This chain joins TRBV5-1 and TRBJ2-7; 8 bases map to TRBD1. This CDR3 contains 13 residues. The germline CDR1 and CDR2 sequences are SGHRS and YFSETQ. V was pared by 4 bases and J by 9 bases, with 9 bases of the junction left unmatched. CDR3 region: CASSPGQGSWQYF. CDR3 DNA sequence: TGCGCCAGCAGCCCCGGACAGGGTTCATGGCAGTACTTC.

In regard to this clonotype: With a much larger clone just one base away, this may be a read error. J is TRBJ2-5 and V is TRBV20-1; 13 positions match TRBD2. The CDR3 has 15 amino acids. Germline assignment: CDR1 DFQATT and CDR2 SNEGSKA (reference sequence). With 3 bases clipped from V and 5 bases from J, the junction kept 6 bases outside the gene matches. CDR3 nucleotides: TGCAGTGCTAGGACACTAGCGGGAGGGCTTGAGACCCAGTACTTC. Protein product: CSARTLAGGLETQYF.

V and J are TRBV29-1 and TRBJ2-3; D is perhaps TRBD1 (6 bases). Germline assignment: CDR1 SQVTM and CDR2 ANQGSEA. This CDR3 is built from 14 residues. V was trimmed by 6 bases and J by 6 bases, leaving 19 bases between them. CDR3 DNA sequence: TGCAGCGTCGATGGACAGCGAGTTGGGGATACGCAGTATTTT. Its translation is CSVDGQRVGDTQYF.

The chain combines TRBV9 with TRBJ2-7; D is ambiguous. The CDR3 extends over 13 amino acids. V dropped 0 bases and J dropped 6 bases, with 10 bases sitting between them. CDR1 and CDR2 from the germline V gene are SGDLS and YYNGEE. CDR3 nucleotides: TGTGCCAGCAGCGTAGGGGTGGCGCGCGAGCAGTACTTC. Amino acids: CASSVGVAREQYF.